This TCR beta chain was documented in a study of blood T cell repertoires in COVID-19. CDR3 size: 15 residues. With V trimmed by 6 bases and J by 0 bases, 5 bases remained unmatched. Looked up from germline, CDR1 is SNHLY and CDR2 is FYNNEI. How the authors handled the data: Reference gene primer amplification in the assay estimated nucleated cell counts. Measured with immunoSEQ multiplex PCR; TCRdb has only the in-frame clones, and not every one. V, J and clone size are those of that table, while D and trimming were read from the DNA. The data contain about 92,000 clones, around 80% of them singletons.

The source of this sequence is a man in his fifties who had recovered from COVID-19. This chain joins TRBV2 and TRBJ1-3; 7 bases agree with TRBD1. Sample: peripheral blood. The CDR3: CASSLGGGSGNTIYF. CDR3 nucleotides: TGTGCCAGCAGCCTAGGGGGCGGCTCTGGAAACACCATATATTTT.